The clone carrying this T cell receptor beta chain was detected ten times or more. What it binds is unknown. These data are taken from a study of T cell repertoires in cytomegalovirus infection. Study information: An indication of both CMV infection and matching HLA type came from public TCR beta signatures. Notes on the study in general: Ex vivo responses were dominated by HLA-C-restricted CMV-specific TCR beta clonotypes. The study identified carriers of CMV plus the relevant HLA from cumulative public TCR beta family frequency.

Trimming cost V 5 bases and J 0 bases; bases outside gene matches: 10. CDR1 SGHTA and CDR2 FQGNSA come from the germline V gene. The CDR3 is made up of 17 amino acids. TCRdb reanalysed the reads using MiXCR and keeps one entry per CDR3 protein. The sample shows some 100,000 distinct CDR3 sequences, 23% of them seen only once. This clonotype originated in a human donor in good health (CMV status not recorded). Some clones in this sample may be carry-over from other donors' samples. Sequencing used CD8+ T cells from PBMCs. The chain is built from TRBV7-2 and TRBJ1-1, with 9 nucleotides matching TRBD1. The CDR3 nucleotides are TGTGCCAGCAGCCCCAGTCCCGGGACAGGGTTGAACACTGAAGCTTTCTTT. Encoded protein: CASSPSPGTGLNTEAFF.